Listed here are 22 T cell receptor beta chains from one sample, sequenced in a study of blood T cells in healthy people across ages. PCR was performed a second time for about 7 to 11 cycles using a sample-barcoded 5' primer and a J-beta primer mix. One entry per CDR3 protein results from TCRdb running MiXCR on the 5' RACE reads. The data show approximately 1,000,000 distinct CDR3 sequences, with more than 35% seen just once and about 20% held by the top ten. Sequenced material: blood. The receptor source for this set is an older woman in good health.

This clonotype was counted ten times or more. The gene calls are TRBV7-2 and TRBJ2-5; TRBD2 matches at 12 bases. V was pared by 4 bases and J by 3 bases, with 6 bases of the junction left unmatched. Germline values: CDR1 SGHTA, CDR2 FQGNSA. This CDR3 comprises 16 residues. This CDR3 reads CASSSLGLAGKETQYF. Written as DNA, the CDR3 is TGTGCCAGCAGCTCCCTCGGACTAGCGGGAAAAGAGACCCAGTACTTC. The entire variable domain, with the rest obtained from reference TRBV7-2 and TRBJ2-5, is as follows: GAGVSQSPSNKVTEKGKDVELRCDPISGHTALYWYRQSLGQGLEFLIYFQGNSAPDKSGLPSDRFSAERTGGSVSTLTIQRTQQEDSAVYLCASSSLGLAGKETQYFGPGTRLLVL.

J is TRBJ1-2 and V is TRBV20-1, with a weak D call TRBD1 (5 bases). Trimming stripped 4 bases from V and 3 bases from J, with 18 bases between. The CDR3 runs 15 residues. Germline CDR1 DFQATT, CDR2 SNEGSKA (reference sequence). For the CDR3, the DNA is TGCAGTGCTATCGACCCGCGGGGCGCCCACTATGGCTACACCTTC. Its protein is CSAIDPRGAHYGYTF.

This chain uses TRBV27 with TRBJ2-5; D possibly corresponds to TRBD2 (6 bases). Germline V gives CDR1 MNHEY, CDR2 SMNVEV (reference sequence). This CDR3 has 13 residues. The V and J ends lost 6 bases and 6 bases respectively, with 14 bases between them. The CDR3: CASSRQTSKTQYF. The CDR3 region has the DNA TGTGCCAGCAGCCGACAGACTAGTAAGACCCAGTACTTC.

Details on this clonotype: The junction differs from germline at one of its ends, possibly a read error. The chain recombines TRBV28 with TRBJ1-6; D unresolved. Germline V gene data show CDR1 as MDHEN and CDR2 as SYDVKM. This CDR3 contains 15 residues. This CDR3 reads CVSRVEYQTNSPLHF. In DNA form, the CDR3 reads TGTGTCAGCCGGGTGGAGTACCAGACGAATTCACCCCTCCACTTT.

Turning to this clonotype: A much larger clone sits a single nucleotide away, making a read error possible. This rearrangement joins TRBV11-1 to TRBJ2-3; 7 nucleotides match TRBD2. The V gene's germline CDR1 is SGHAT and CDR2 FQDESV (reference sequence). This CDR3 is 16 amino acids long. In DNA, the CDR3 is TGTGCCTGCAGCTTGGGGGACTACCGGAGAGGGGATACGCAGTATTTT. It specifies CACSLGDYRRGDTQYF.

The genes are TRBV13 and TRBJ2-2; 9 bases map to TRBD2. CDR1 PRHDT and CDR2 FYEKMQ come from the germline V gene (reference sequence). The CDR3 spans 16 residues. With V trimmed by 5 bases and J by 5 bases, 9 bases remained unmatched. Written as DNA, the CDR3 is TGTGCCAGCAGCCAGCGGGTAGCGGGAGAGACCGGGGAGCTGTTTTTT. Amino acid sequence: CASSQRVAGETGELFF.

This clonotype was recorded at least ten times. This chain uses TRBV7-6 with TRBJ2-1; 10 nucleotides line up with TRBD1. CDR1 and CDR2 (germline): SGHVS, FNYEAQ. The CDR3 covers 15 residues. With V trimmed by 4 bases and J by 4 bases, 4 bases remained unmatched. The CDR3 region is CASSSGQGHYNEQFF. The CDR3 DNA is TGTGCCAGCAGCTCGGGACAGGGGCATTACAATGAGCAGTTCTTC. The full variable domain, its missing parts supplied by reference TRBV7-6 and TRBJ2-1, is GAGVSQSPRYKVTKRGQDVALRCDPISGHVSLYWYRQALGQGPEFLTYFNYEAQQDKSGLPNDRFSAERPEGSISTLTIQRTEQRDSAMYRCASSSGQGHYNEQFFGPGTRLTVL.

This rearrangement joins TRBV10-3 to TRBJ2-1, with 12 bases identical to TRBD2. The CDR3 is 16 residues long. The germline V gene encodes CDR1 ENHRY and CDR2 SYGVKD. Trimming at V came to 6 bases and at J to 7 bases, leaving 10 bases not matched to a gene. The CDR3 nucleotides are TGTGCCATCAGCCGGACTAGCGGGAAGTCATGGAATGAGCAGTTCTTC. This sequence encodes CAISRTSGKSWNEQFF.

This clonotype is a singleton in its sample. V and J are TRBV5-1 and TRBJ2-2; D not resolved. V was cut by 5 bases and J by 5 bases, with 10 bases left in between. This CDR3 contains 13 residues. CDR1 is SGHRS and CDR2 is YFSETQ in the germline V gene. CDR3: CASSPDGTGELFF. CDR3 nucleotide sequence: TGCGCCAGCAGTCCGGACGGGACCGGGGAGCTGTTTTTT.

The rearrangement uses TRBV27 and TRBJ2-5; TRBD1 or TRBD2 may be the D gene (5 bases each). V was cut by 1 base and J by 3 bases, with 6 bases left in between. Germline V gene lookup returns CDR1 MNHEY and CDR2 SMNVEV (reference sequence). This CDR3 spans 13 amino acids. CDR3 coding DNA: TGTGCCAGCAGTTTATGGGGGAAAGAGACCCAGTACTTC. It yields the protein CASSLWGKETQYF.

V is TRBV9 and J is TRBJ1-3, with unresolved D. With 3 bases removed from V and 0 bases from J, the gap between germline ends came to 13 bases. Germline values: CDR1 SGDLS, CDR2 YYNGEE. The CDR3 consists of 16 residues. In DNA form, the CDR3 reads TGTGCCAGCAGCGCTGTCGACCGAGACTCTGGAAACACCATATATTTT. Translated: CASSAVDRDSGNTIYF.

This clonotype was seen many times. J is TRBJ2-7 and V is TRBV28, with 8 bases lining up with TRBD2. In germline, CDR1 is MDHEN, CDR2 SYDVKM. There are 13 residues in the CDR3. V shed 10 bases, J shed 2 bases, and the junction held 7 bases outside the gene matches. The CDR3 reads CATYSLAAYEQYF. The CDR3 nucleotides read TGTGCCACCTACTCACTAGCGGCCTACGAGCAGTACTTC.

The rearrangement joins TRBV6-2 or TRBV6-3 to TRBJ2-5; unclear D gene. This CDR3 is built from 14 residues. V lost 8 bases and J lost 2, with 15 bases in between. CDR1 and CDR2 (germline): MNHEY, SVGEGT. DNA of the CDR3: TGTGCCAGCCTATCACGACGGGTACAAGAGACCCAGTACTTC. Amino acids: CASLSRRVQETQYF.

The rearrangement uses TRBV14 and TRBJ2-6, with D uncertain. From germline, CDR1 is SGHDN and CDR2 FVKESK. V was cut by 0 bases and J by 0 bases, with 6 bases left in between. The CDR3 runs 16 residues. CDR3 coding DNA: TGTGCCAGCAGCCAAGATTGGATCTCTGGGGCCAACGTCCTGACTTTC. Residues: CASSQDWISGANVLTF.

The rearrangement uses TRBV12-3 or TRBV12-4 and TRBJ2-3, with D possibly being TRBD2 (5 bases). Trimming removed 3 bases from V and 2 bases from J, with 9 bases in between. This CDR3 comprises 14 residues. CDR3 in amino acids: CASSLFGDTDTQYF. CDR3 bases: TGTGCCAGCAGTTTGTTCGGGGACACAGATACGCAGTATTTT.

This chain uses TRBV6-2 or TRBV6-3 with TRBJ2-7, with 10 nucleotides matching TRBD2. This CDR3 contains 16 residues. Trimming removed 8 bases from V and 7 bases from J; junction bases left unmatched: 17. Germline CDR1 and CDR2: MNHEY and SVGEGT. CDR3 bases: TGTGCCAGCCGCATGAAAGCGGGAGGGCTATACAATGAGCAGTACTTC. It yields the protein CASRMKAGGLYNEQYF.

This clonotype occurred a few times. V is TRBV7-2 and J is TRBJ2-5, with 12 bases identical to TRBD2. Germline lookup yields CDR1 SGHTA and CDR2 FQGNSA. The V segment lost 4 bases and the J segment 4 bases; nucleotides outside the gene matches: 4. The CDR3 sequence is 15 residues long. The CDR3 DNA follows: TGTGCCAGCAGCTCGACTAGCGGGAGCGCAGAGACCCAGTACTTC. Amino acids: CASSSTSGSAETQYF. Full variable domain (remainder filled in from reference TRBV7-2 and TRBJ2-5): GAGVSQSPSNKVTEKGKDVELRCDPISGHTALYWYRQSLGQGLEFLIYFQGNSAPDKSGLPSDRFSAERTGGSVSTLTIQRTQQEDSAVYLCASSSTSGSAETQYFGPGTRLLVL.

With regard to this clonotype: This clone may be a read error of a much larger clone one base away. The chain recombines TRBV29-1 with TRBJ2-5; D might be TRBD1 or TRBD2, each matching 5 bases. V was trimmed by 4 bases and J by 5 bases, leaving 11 bases between them. This CDR3 is built from 12 residues. The V gene's germline CDR1 is SQVTM and CDR2 ANQGSEA. DNA for the CDR3: TGCAGCGTTGCGGGGCGAGGGGAGACCCAGTACTTC. It encodes CSVAGRGETQYF.

Only a few counts were recorded for this clonotype. The chain has TRBV27 and TRBJ2-3; TRBD2 agrees at 12 bases. The CDR3 covers 18 residues. CDR1 is MNHEY and CDR2 is SMNVEV in the germline V gene (reference sequence). Trimming cost V 5 bases and J 3 bases; bases outside gene matches: 12. CDR3 residues: CASSPHLLAGGPTDTQYF. CDR3 in DNA: TGTGCCAGCAGTCCACACCTTCTAGCGGGAGGGCCGACAGATACGCAGTATTTT.

The chain is built from TRBV3-1 and TRBJ1-2, with a tentative D call TRBD1 (5 bases). Germline CDR1 reads LGHDT; CDR2 reads YNNKEL (reference sequence). Trimming took 1 base from V and 5 from J, leaving 23 bases between them. The CDR3 covers 18 residues. DNA for the CDR3: TGTGCCAGCAGCCAAGCTCCGCTTGGAGGGGTTAACGGATATGGCTACACCTTC. It encodes CASSQAPLGGVNGYGYTF.

V is TRBV2 and J is TRBJ2-7, with TRBD2 identical over 7 bases. The CDR3 consists of 17 residues. Losses at the gene ends were 2 bases for V and 5 bases for J; bases not matched to a gene: 15. The germline CDR1 and CDR2 sequences are SNHLY and FYNNEI. This CDR3 is CASSEIWGGRGPHEQYF. The CDR3 DNA reads as TGTGCCAGCAGTGAAATATGGGGGGGAAGAGGCCCCCACGAGCAGTACTTC.

The chain carries TRBV20-1 and TRBJ2-1, with no clear D. The V and J ends lost 1 base and 9 bases respectively, with 13 bases between them. CDR3 length: 13 residues. The germline V gene encodes CDR1 DFQATT and CDR2 SNEGSKA (reference sequence). Here the CDR3 DNA reads TGCAGTGCTAGAGTCCCCAGCAGAGGTGAGCAGTTCTTC. Amino acids: CSARVPSRGEQFF.